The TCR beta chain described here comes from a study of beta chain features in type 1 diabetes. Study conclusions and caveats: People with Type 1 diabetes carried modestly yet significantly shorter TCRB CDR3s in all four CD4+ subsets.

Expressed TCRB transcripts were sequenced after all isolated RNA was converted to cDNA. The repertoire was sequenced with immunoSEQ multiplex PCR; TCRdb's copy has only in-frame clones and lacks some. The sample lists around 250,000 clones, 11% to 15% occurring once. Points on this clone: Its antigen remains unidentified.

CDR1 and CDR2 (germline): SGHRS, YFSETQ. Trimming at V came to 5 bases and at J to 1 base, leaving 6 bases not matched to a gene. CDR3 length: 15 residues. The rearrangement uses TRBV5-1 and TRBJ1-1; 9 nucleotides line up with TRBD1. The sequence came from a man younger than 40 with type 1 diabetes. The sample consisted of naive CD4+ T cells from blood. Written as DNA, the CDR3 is TGCGCCAGCAGGGACCGGACAGGGGCGAACACTGAAGCTTTCTTT. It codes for CASRDRTGANTEAFF.